Only a few counts were recorded for the clone carrying this T cell receptor (beta chain). Its antigen remains unknown. CDR3 length equals 11 residues. Trimming removed 3 bases at V and 10 bases at J, with 7 bases between. The germline CDR1 and CDR2 sequences are MNHNY and SVGAGI (reference sequence). These data originate in a study of CD4 T cells in relation to SARS-CoV-2 and coronaviruses. Across the whole study: TCR beta CDR3s were sequenced after approximately ten-day antigen culture of PBMCs. General study findings and limits: Compared with monoreactive clones, crossreactive clones showed significantly weaker SARS-CoV-2 expansion. Samples before the pandemic and after infection were not matched within any donor. This crossreactivity analysis covered spike protein alone, no other viral proteins.

Assay used: immunoSEQ multiplex PCR; TCRdb lists only in-frame clones, some missing. The sample has about 20,000 clones; about 73% are singletons. Unexposed donor CD4+ T cells date from about 2011-2019, before the COVID-19 pandemic. After ten to eleven days of culture, CD4+ T cells were isolated. J is TRBJ2-1 and V is TRBV6-6; D unclear. The origin of this receptor is a human donor in good health. The sample comprised CD4+ T cells from PBMCs, cultured in vitro. CDR3 protein: CASSYRSEQFF. The CDR3 DNA reads as TGTGCCAGCAGTTATCGGAGCGAGCAGTTCTTC.